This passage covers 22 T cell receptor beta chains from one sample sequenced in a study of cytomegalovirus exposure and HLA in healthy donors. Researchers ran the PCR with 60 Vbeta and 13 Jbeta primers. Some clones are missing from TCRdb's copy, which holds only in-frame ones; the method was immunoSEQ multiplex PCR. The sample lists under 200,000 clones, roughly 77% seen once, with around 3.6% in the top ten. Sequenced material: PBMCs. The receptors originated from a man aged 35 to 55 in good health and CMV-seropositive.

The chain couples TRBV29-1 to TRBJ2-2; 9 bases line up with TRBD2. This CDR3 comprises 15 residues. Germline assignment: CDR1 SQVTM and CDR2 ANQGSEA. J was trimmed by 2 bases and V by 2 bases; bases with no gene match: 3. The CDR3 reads CSVEKLAGNTGELFF. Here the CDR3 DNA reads TGCAGCGTTGAAAAACTAGCGGGTAACACCGGGGAGCTGTTTTTT.

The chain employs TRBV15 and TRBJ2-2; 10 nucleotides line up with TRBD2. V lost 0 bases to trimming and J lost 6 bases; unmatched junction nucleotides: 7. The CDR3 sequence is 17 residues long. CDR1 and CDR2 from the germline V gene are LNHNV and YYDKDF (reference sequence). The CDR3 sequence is CATSRDRVAGGAGELFF. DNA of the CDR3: TGTGCCACCAGCAGAGATCGGGTAGCGGGAGGCGCCGGGGAGCTGTTTTTT.

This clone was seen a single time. CDR3 in amino acids: CASSLGTSGIHYSYEQYF. The CDR3 coding sequence is TGTGCCAGCAGTTTAGGGACTAGCGGGATTCATTACTCCTACGAGCAGTACTTC. The chain employs TRBV28 and TRBJ2-7; TRBD2 matches 13 bases. V trimming: 2 bases; J trimming: 0 bases; junction bases outside the gene matches: 7. The CDR3 contains 18 residues. Germline assignment: CDR1 MDHEN and CDR2 SYDVKM.

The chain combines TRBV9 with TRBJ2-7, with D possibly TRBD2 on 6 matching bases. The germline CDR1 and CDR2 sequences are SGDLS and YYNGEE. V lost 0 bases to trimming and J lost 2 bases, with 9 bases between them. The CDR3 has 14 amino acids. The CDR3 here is CASSVGSGTYEQYF. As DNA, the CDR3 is TGTGCCAGCAGCGTAGGTAGCGGTACCTACGAGCAGTACTTC.

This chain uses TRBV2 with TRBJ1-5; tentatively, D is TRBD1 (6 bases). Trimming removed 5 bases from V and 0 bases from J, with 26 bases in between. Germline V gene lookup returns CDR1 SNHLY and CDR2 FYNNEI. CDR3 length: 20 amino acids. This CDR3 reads CASSPDRPLRGEHSNQPQHF. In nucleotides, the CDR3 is TGTGCCAGCAGTCCCGACAGGCCGTTACGAGGAGAACATAGCAATCAGCCCCAGCATTTT.

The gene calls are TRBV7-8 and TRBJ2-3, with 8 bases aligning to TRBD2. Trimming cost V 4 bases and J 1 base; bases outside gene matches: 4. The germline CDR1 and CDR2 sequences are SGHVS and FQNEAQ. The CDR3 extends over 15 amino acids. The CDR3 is CASSWPGLGTDTQYF. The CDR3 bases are TGTGCCAGCAGCTGGCCGGGACTAGGCACAGATACGCAGTATTTT.

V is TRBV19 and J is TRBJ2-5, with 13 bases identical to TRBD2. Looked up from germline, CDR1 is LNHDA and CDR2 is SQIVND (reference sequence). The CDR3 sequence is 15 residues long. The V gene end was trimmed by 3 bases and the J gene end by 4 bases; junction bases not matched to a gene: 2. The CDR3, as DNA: TGTGCCAGTAGTATCGGACTAGCGGGAGTAGAGACCCAGTACTTC. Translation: CASSIGLAGVETQYF.

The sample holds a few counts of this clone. For the CDR3, the DNA is TGTGCCAGCAGTTTAACGGGGGGCAATCAGCCCCAGCATTTT. This translates into CASSLTGGNQPQHF. V gene TRBV28 combines with J gene TRBJ1-5, with D possibly being TRBD1 (5 bases). The V and J ends lost 2 bases and 2 bases respectively, with 7 bases between them. Germline V gives CDR1 MDHEN, CDR2 SYDVKM. The CDR3 is made up of 14 amino acids.

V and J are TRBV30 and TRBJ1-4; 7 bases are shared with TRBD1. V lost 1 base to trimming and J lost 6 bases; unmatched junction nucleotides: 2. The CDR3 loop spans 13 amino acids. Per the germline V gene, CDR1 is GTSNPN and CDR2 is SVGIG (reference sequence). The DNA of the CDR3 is TGTGCCTGGAGTGCAGGGGGGTATGAAAAACTGTTTTTT. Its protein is CAWSAGGYEKLFF.

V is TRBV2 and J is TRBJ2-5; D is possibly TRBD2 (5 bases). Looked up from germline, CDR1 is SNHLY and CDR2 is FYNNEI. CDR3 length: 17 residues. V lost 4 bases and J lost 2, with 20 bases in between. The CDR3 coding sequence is TGTGCCAGCAGTGGACCCCGGGGTAGTAACCCTCAAGAGACCCAGTACTTC. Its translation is CASSGPRGSNPQETQYF.

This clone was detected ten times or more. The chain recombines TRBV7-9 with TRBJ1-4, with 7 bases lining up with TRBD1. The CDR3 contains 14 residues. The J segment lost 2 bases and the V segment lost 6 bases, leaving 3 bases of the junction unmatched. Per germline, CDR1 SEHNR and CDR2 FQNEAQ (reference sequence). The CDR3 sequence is CASRLQGTNEKLFF. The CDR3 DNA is TGTGCCAGCAGACTACAGGGGACTAATGAAAAACTGTTTTTT.

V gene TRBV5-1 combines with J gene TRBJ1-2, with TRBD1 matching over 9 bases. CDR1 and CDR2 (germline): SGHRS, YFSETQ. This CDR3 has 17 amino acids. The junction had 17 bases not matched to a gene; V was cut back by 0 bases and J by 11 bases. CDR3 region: CASSLDTGTGSLRGYTF. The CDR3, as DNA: TGCGCCAGCAGCTTGGACACCGGGACAGGGAGCCTTAGGGGGTACACCTTC.

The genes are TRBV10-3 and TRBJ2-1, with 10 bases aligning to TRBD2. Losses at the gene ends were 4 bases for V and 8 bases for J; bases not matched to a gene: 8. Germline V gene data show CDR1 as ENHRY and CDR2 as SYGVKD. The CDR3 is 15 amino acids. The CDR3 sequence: CAISGASGSSYEQFF. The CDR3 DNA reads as TGTGCCATCAGTGGGGCTAGCGGGAGTTCCTATGAGCAGTTCTTC.

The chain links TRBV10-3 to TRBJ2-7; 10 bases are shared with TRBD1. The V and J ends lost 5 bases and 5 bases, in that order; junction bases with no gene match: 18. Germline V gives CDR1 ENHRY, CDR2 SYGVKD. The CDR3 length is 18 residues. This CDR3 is CAISPSDYHRDRGDEQYF. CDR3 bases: TGTGCCATCAGTCCTAGCGACTACCACCGGGACAGGGGTGACGAGCAGTACTTC.

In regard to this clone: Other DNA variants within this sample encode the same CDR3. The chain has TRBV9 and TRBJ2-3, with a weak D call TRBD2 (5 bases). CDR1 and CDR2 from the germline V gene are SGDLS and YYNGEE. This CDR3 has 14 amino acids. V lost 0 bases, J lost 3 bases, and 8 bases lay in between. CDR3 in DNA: TGTGCCAGCAGCGTAGCGGGGAGTACAGATACGCAGTATTTT. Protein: CASSVAGSTDTQYF.

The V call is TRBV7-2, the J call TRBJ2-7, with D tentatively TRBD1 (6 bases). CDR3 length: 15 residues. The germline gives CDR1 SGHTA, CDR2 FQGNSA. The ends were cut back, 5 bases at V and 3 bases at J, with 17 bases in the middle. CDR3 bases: TGTGCCAGCAGCCTTAAGGACAGAGGGTTCTACGAGCAGTACTTC. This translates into CASSLKDRGFYEQYF.

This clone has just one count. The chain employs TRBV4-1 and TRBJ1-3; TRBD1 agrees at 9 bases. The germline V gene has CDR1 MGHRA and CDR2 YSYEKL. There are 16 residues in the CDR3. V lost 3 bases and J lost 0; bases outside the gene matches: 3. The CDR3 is CASSHGQGSSGNTIYF. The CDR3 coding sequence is TGCGCCAGCAGCCACGGACAGGGGAGCTCTGGAAACACCATATATTTT.

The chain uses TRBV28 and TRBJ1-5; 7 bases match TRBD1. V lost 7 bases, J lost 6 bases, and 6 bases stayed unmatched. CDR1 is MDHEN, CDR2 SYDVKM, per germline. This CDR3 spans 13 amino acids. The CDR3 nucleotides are TGTGCCAGCATTACAGGGGACAGTCAGCCCCAGCATTTT. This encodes CASITGDSQPQHF.

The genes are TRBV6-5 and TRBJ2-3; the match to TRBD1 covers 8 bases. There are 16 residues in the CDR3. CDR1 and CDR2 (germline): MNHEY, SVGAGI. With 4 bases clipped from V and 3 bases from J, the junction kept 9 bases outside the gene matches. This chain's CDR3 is CASSSLTGQATDTQYF. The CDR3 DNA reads TGTGCCAGCAGTTCCCTTACGGGACAGGCAACAGATACGCAGTATTTT.

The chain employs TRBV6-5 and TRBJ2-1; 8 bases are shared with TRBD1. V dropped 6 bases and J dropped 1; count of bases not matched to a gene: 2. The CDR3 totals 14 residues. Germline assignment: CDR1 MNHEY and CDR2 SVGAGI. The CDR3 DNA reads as TGTGCCAGCAGCGACAGGGGATCCTACAATGAGCAGTTCTTC. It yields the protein CASSDRGSYNEQFF.

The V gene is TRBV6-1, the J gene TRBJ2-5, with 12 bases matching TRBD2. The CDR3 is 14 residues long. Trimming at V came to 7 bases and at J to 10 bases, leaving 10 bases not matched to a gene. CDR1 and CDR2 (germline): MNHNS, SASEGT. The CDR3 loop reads CASTRLAGEEVQYF. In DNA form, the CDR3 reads TGTGCCAGCACCAGACTAGCGGGGGAAGAGGTCCAGTACTTC.

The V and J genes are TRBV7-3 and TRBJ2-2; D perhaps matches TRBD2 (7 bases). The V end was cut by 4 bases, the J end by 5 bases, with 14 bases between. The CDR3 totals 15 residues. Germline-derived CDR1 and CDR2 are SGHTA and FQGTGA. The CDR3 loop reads CASSSRGGETGELFF. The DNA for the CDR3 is TGTGCCAGCAGCTCTAGGGGGGGAGAGACCGGGGAGCTGTTTTTT. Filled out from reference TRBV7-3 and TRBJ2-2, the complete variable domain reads GAGVSQTPSNKVTEKGKYVELRCDPISGHTALYWYRQSLGQGPEFLIYFQGTGAADDSGLPNDRFFAVRPEGSVSTLKIQRTERGDSAVYLCASSSRGGETGELFFGEGSRLTVL.